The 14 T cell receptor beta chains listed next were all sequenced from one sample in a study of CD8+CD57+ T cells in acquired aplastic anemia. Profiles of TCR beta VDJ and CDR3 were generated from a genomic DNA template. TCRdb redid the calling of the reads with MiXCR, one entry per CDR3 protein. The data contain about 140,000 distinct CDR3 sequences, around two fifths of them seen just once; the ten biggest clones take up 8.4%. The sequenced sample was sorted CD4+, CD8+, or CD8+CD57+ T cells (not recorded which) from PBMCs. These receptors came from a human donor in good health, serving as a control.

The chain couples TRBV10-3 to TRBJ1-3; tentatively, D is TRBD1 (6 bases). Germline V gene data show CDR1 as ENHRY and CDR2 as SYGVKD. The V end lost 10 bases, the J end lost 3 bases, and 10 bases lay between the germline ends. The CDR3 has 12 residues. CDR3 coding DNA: TGTGCCAACTGGGACAATGGAAACACCATATATTTT. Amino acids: CANWDNGNTIYF.

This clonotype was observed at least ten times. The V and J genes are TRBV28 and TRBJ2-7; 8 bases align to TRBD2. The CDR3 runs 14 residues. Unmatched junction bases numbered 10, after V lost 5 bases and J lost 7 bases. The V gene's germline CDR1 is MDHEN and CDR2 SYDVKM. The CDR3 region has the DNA TGTGCCAGCAGTACGTCAGCGGGAGTGCGGGAGCAGTACTTC. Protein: CASSTSAGVREQYF.

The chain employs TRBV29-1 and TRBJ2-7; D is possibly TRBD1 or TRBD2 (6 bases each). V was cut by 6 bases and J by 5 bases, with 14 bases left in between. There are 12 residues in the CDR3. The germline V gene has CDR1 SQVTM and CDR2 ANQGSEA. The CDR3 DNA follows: TGCAGCGTCTCCCTCGGGGGCAACGAGCAGTACTTC. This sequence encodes CSVSLGGNEQYF.

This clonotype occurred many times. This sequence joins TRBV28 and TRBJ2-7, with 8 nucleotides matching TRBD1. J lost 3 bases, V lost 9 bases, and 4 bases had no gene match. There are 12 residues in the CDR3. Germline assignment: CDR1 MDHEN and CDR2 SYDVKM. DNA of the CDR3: TGTGCCAGTGCTGACAGGGGCTACGAGCAGTACTTC. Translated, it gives CASADRGYEQYF.

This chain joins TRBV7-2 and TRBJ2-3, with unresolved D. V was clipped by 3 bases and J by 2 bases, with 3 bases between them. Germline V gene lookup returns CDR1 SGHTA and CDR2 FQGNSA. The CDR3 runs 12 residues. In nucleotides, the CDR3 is TGTGCCAGCAGCTTCAACACAGATACGCAGTATTTT. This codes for CASSFNTDTQYF.

The CDR3: CASIKGAGNTEAFF. CDR3 DNA: TGTGCCAGTATCAAGGGGGCCGGGAACACTGAAGCTTTCTTT. The chain joins TRBV19 to TRBJ1-1; 7 bases align to TRBD1. CDR1 is LNHDA and CDR2 is SQIVND in the germline V gene (reference sequence). The V and J ends lost 7 bases and 1 base, in that order; junction bases with no gene match: 6. This CDR3 comprises 14 residues.

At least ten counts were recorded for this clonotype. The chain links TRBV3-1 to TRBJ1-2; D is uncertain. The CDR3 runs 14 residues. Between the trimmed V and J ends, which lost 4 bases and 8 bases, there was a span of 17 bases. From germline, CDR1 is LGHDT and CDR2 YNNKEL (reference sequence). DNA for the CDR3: TGTGCCAGCAGCCCCCATGAGCGAGTTAAAGGCTACACCTTC. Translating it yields CASSPHERVKGYTF.

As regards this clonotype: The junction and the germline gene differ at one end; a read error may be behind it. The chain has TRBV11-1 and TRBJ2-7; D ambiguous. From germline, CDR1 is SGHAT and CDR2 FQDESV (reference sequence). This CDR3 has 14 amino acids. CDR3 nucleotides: TGTTCCAGCAGCATACCACCCCGAGACTACGAGCAGTACTTC. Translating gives CSSSIPPRDYEQYF.

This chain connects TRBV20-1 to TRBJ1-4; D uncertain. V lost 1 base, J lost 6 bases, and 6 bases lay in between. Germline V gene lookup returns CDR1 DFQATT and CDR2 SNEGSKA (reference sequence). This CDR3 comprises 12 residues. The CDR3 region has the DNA TGCAGTGCTAGAGTGGGAGATGAAAAACTGTTTTTT. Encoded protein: CSARVGDEKLFF.

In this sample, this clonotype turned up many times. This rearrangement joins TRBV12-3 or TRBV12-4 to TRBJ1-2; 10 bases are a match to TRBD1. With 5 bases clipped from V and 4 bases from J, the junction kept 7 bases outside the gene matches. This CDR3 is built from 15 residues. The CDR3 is CASSRDRGPVYGYTF. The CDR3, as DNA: TGTGCCAGCAGTCGTGACAGGGGGCCAGTCTATGGCTACACCTTC.

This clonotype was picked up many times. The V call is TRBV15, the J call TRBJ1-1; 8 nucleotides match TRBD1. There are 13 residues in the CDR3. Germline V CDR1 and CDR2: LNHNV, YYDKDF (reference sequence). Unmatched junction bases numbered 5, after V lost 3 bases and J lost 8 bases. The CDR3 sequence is CATSSLRDREAFF. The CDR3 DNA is TGTGCCACCAGCAGCCTCCGGGACAGGGAAGCTTTCTTT.

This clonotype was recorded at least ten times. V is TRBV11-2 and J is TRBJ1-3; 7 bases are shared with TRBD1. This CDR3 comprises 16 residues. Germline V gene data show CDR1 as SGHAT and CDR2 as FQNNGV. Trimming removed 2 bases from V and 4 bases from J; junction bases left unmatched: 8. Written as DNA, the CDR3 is TGTGCCAGCAGCTTAATGGGCAGGGGGACGGGAAACACCATATATTTT. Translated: CASSLMGRGTGNTIYF.

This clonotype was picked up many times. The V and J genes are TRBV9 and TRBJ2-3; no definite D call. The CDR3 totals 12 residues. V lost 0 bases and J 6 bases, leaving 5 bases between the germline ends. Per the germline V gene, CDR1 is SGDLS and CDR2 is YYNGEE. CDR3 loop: CASSVGQDTQYF. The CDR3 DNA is TGTGCCAGCAGCGTAGGGCAGGATACGCAGTATTTT.

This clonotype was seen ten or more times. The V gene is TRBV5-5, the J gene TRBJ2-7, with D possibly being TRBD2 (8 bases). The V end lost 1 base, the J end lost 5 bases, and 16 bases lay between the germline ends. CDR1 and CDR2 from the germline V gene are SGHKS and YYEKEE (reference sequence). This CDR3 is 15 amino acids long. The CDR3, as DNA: TGTGCCAGCAGCTTGAAGGGACTAGGGGGCAACGAGCAGTACTTC. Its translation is CASSLKGLGGNEQYF.